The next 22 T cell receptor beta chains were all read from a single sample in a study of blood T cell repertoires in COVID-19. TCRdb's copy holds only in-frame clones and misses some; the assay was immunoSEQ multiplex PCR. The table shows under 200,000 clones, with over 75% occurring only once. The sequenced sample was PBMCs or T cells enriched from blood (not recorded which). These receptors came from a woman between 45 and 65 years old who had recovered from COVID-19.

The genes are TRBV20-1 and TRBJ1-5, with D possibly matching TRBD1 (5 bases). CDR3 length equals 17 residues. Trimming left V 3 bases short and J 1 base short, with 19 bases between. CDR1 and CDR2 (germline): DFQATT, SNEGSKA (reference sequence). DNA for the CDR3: TGCAGTGCTAGTTACCAGGGCGGACTAGGAAGCAATCAGCCCCAGCATTTT. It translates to CSASYQGGLGSNQPQHF.

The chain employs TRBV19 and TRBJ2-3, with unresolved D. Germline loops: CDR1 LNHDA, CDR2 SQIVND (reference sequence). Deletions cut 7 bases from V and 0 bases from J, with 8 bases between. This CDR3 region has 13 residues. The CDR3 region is CASTHRSTDTQYF. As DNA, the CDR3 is TGTGCCAGTACGCACAGAAGCACAGATACGCAGTATTTT.

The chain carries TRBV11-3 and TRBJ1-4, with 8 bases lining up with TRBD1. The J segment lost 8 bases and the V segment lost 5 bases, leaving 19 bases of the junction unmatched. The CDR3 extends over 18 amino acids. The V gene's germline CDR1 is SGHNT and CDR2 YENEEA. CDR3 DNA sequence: TGTGCCAGCAGCCCAGACCCCACTCCAGGGGGCGCTTGGGAAAAACTGTTTTTT. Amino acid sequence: CASSPDPTPGGAWEKLFF.

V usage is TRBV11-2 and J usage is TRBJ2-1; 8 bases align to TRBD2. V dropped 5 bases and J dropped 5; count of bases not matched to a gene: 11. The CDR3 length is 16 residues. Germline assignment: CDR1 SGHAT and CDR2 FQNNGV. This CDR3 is CASSPSRLAGNNEQFF. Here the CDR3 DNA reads TGTGCCAGCAGCCCCTCGCGGCTAGCGGGTAACAATGAGCAGTTCTTC.

For the CDR3, the DNA is TGTGCCTGGAGGTATACAGGGGGGTATAATTCACCCCTCCACTTT. Its protein is CAWRYTGGYNSPLHF. The chain has TRBV30 and TRBJ1-6, with TRBD1 matching 8 bases. The CDR3 contains 15 residues. Germline V lookup: CDR1 GTSNPN, CDR2 SVGIG (reference sequence). Trimming removed 3 bases from V and 4 bases from J; junction bases left unmatched: 5.

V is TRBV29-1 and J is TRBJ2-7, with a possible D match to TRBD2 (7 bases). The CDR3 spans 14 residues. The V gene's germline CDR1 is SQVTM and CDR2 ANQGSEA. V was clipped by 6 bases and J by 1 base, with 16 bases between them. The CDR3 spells CSVALRGPSYEQYF. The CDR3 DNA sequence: TGCAGCGTCGCGTTGCGGGGGCCATCCTACGAGCAGTACTTC.

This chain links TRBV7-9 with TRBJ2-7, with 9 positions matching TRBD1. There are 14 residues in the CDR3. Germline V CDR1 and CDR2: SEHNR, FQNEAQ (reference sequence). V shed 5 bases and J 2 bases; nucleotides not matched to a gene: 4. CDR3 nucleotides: TGTGCCAGCAGCCCCCGGGACAGGGCCTACGAGCAGTACTTC. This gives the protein CASSPRDRAYEQYF.

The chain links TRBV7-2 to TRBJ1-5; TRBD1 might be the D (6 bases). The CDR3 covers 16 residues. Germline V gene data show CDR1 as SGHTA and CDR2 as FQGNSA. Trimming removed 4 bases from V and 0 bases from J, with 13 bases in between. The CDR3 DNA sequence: TGTGCCAGCAGCTCAGTAGGGGGAAATAGCAATCAGCCCCAGCATTTT. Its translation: CASSSVGGNSNQPQHF.

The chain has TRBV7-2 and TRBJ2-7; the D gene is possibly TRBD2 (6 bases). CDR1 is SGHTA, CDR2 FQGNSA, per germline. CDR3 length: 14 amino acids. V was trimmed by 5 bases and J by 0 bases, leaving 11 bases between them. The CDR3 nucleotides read TGTGCCAGCAGCACGGGACTTAGCTCCTACGAGCAGTACTTC. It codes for CASSTGLSSYEQYF.

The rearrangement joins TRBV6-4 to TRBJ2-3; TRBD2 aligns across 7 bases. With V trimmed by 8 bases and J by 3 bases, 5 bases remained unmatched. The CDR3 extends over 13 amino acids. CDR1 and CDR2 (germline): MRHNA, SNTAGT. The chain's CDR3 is CASRGGITDTQYF. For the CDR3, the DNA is TGTGCCAGCCGCGGGGGTATTACAGATACGCAGTATTTT.

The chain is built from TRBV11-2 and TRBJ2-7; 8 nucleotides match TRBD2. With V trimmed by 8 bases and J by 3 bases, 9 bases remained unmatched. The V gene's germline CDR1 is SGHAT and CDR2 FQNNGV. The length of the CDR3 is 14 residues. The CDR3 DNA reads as TGTGCCAGCGGTGCCCAAAGCGGGGGCTACGAGCAGTACTTC. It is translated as CASGAQSGGYEQYF.

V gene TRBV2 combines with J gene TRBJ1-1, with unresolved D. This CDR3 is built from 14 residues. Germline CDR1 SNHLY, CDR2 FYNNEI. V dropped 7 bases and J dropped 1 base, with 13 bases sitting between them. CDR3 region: CASTLWAGNTEAFF. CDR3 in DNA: TGTGCCAGCACCCTTTGGGCAGGGAACACTGAAGCTTTCTTT.

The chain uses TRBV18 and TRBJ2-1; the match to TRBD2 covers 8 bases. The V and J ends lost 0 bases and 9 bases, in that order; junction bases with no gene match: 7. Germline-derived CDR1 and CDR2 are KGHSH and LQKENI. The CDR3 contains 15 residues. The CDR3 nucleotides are TGTGCCAGCTCACCACCCTTAGCGGGGTATAGTGAGCAGTTCTTC. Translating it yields CASSPPLAGYSEQFF.

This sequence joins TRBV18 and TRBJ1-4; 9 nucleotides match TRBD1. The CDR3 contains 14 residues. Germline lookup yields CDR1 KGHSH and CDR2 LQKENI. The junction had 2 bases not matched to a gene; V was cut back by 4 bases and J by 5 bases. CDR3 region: CASSLGTGNEKLFF. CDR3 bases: TGTGCCAGCTCACTCGGGACAGGGAATGAAAAACTGTTTTTT.

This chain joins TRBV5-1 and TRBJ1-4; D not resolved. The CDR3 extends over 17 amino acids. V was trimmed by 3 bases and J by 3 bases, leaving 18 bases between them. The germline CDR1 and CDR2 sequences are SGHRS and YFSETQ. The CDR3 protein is CASSSRTRGDSNEKLFF. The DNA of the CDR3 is TGCGCCAGCAGCTCTAGGACTCGGGGAGATTCTAATGAAAAACTGTTTTTT.

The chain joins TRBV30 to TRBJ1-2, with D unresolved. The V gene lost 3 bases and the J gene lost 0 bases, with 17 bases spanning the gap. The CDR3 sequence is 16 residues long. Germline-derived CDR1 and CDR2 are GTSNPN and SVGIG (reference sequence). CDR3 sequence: CAWSAPGASSNYGYTF. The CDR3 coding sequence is TGTGCCTGGAGCGCTCCCGGAGCAAGCTCTAACTATGGCTACACCTTC.

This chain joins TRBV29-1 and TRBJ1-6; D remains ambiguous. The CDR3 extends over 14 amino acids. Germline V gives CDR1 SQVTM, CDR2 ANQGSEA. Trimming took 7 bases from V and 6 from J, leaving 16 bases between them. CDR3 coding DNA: TGCAGCGCCTCGGACGGGCGGGTTAATTCACCCCTCCACTTT. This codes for CSASDGRVNSPLHF.

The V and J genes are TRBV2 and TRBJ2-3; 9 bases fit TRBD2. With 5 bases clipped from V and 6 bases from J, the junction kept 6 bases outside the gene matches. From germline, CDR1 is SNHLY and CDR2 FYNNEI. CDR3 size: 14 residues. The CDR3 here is CASSWTSALDTQYF. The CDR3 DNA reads TGTGCCAGCAGTTGGACTAGCGCGCTGGATACGCAGTATTTT.

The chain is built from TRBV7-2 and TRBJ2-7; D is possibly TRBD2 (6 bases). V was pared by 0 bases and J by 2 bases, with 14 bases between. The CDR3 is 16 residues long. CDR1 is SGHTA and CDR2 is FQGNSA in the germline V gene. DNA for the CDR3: TGTGCCAGCAGCTTAGCTGGAGGGAAGGGGACCTACGAGCAGTACTTC. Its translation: CASSLAGGKGTYEQYF. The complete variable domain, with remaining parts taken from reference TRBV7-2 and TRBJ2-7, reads GAGVSQSPSNKVTEKGKDVELRCDPISGHTALYWYRQSLGQGLEFLIYFQGNSAPDKSGLPSDRFSAERTGGSVSTLTIQRTQQEDSAVYLCASSLAGGKGTYEQYFGPGTRLTVT.

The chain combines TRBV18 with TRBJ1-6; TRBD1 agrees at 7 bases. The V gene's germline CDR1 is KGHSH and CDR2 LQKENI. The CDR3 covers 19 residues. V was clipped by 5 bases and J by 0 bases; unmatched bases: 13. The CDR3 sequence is CASSSTGLSLGSYNSPLHF. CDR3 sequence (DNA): TGTGCCAGCTCATCGACAGGGTTGTCCTTGGGCTCCTATAATTCACCCCTCCACTTT.

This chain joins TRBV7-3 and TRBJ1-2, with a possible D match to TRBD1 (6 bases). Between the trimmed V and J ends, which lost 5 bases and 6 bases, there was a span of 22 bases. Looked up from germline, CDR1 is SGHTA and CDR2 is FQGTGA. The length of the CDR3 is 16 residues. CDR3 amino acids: CASSVTGPLSTHGYTF. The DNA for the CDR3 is TGTGCCAGCAGCGTGACAGGACCCCTCTCCACCCATGGCTACACCTTC.

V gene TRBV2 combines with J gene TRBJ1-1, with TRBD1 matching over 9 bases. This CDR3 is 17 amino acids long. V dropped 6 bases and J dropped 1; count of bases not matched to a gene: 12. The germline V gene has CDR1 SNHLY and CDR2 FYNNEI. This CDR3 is CASSQRDRVEGNTEAFF. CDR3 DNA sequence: TGTGCCAGCAGCCAGAGGGACAGGGTAGAAGGGAACACTGAAGCTTTCTTT.